Given below is one T cell receptor (beta chain) in context. The antigen is not known. This specimen belongs to a study of radiation and T cells in renal cell carcinoma. Trimming removed 4 bases from V and 3 bases from J, with 13 bases in between. Germline CDR1 is MRHNA and CDR2 is SNTAGT. This CDR3 region has 15 residues. The time point: blood 2 weeks post-SBRT. Sample treatment: 15 Gy SBRT to primary tumor, nephrectomy 4 weeks later. Sequenced by immunoSEQ multiplex PCR; TCRdb stores in-frame clones only, minus some. Seen here are around 86,000 clones, 65% to 90% observed once, and the top ten hold 22%. Overall study results and limits: In blood, top tumor clones expanded by 2 weeks, shrinking by 4.

Sequenced material: blood, taken from a patient whose treatment included radiotherapy and nephrectomy. The chain links TRBV6-4 to TRBJ1-5, with D perhaps TRBD1 (5 bases). The clonotype was recovered from a woman aged 45-65 years with renal cell carcinoma. The DNA of the CDR3 is TGTGCCAGCAGTGTCTCGACAGCGAACAATCAGCCCCAGCATTTT. As protein: CASSVSTANNQPQHF.